The next 14 T cell receptor beta chains were all read from a single sample in a study of cytomegalovirus exposure and HLA in healthy donors. Researchers ran the PCR with 60 Vbeta and 13 Jbeta primers. The assay was immunoSEQ multiplex PCR, and TCRdb's table has in-frame clones only and misses some. Here the sample spans more than 80,000 clones, approximately 72% being singletons. The sample comprised PBMCs. The source of these receptors is a woman in her 40s in good health and CMV-seropositive.

Concerning this clone itself: Other DNA sequences of this sample code for an identical CDR3. CDR3 DNA sequence: TGTGCCAGCAGTTATGGGGGCAGCACCGGGGAGCTGTTTTTT. Its translation is CASSYGGSTGELFF. The chain couples TRBV6-5 to TRBJ2-2, with a tentative D call TRBD1 (6 bases). This CDR3 has 14 residues. V dropped 3 bases and J dropped 4 bases, with 9 bases sitting between them. CDR1 is MNHEY, CDR2 SVGAGI, per germline.

This clone was counted a few times. The chain combines TRBV5-1 with TRBJ2-2, with D possibly TRBD1 on 6 matching bases. V lost 4 bases, J lost 5 bases, and 15 bases lay in between. Germline V gene sequence: CDR1 SGHRS, CDR2 YFSETQ. This CDR3 region has 15 residues. CDR3 amino acids: CASSPTTGWTGELFF. The CDR3 DNA follows: TGCGCCAGCAGCCCAACTACAGGGTGGACCGGGGAGCTGTTTTTT.

This clone was picked up a small number of times. The chain links TRBV7-9 to TRBJ2-7; 7 bases agree with TRBD2. After removal of 3 bases from V and 6 bases from J, the junction contained 8 bases not matched to a gene. Germline-derived CDR1 and CDR2 are SEHNR and FQNEAQ (reference sequence). This CDR3 spans 14 amino acids. The CDR3 sequence: CASSFLSGLAEQYF. The CDR3 DNA is TGTGCCAGCAGCTTTCTTAGCGGGCTGGCCGAGCAGTACTTC.

Only one count was recorded for this clone. The genes are TRBV2 and TRBJ2-5; D may be TRBD2 (6 bases). The CDR3 contains 16 residues. V gave up 3 bases and J gave up 1 base, with 15 bases separating them. Germline V lookup: CDR1 SNHLY, CDR2 FYNNEI. The CDR3 nucleotides read TGTGCCAGCAGTGACGGGAGCCGGGCCCCCCAAGAGACCCAGTACTTC. This translates into CASSDGSRAPQETQYF.

This chain connects TRBV2 to TRBJ1-5, with 9 bases aligning to TRBD1. The CDR3 has 15 amino acids. Germline CDR1 reads SNHLY; CDR2 reads FYNNEI. Trimming removed 6 bases from V and 4 bases from J; junction bases left unmatched: 7. The CDR3: CASRDRDRANQPQHF. DNA of the CDR3: TGTGCCAGCAGGGACCGGGACAGGGCGAATCAGCCCCAGCATTTT.

Only a few counts were recorded for this clone. V is TRBV5-6 and J is TRBJ2-6; 7 bases are a match to TRBD1. The V segment lost 3 bases and the J segment 3 bases; nucleotides outside the gene matches: 3. The germline CDR1 and CDR2 sequences are SGHDT and YYEEEE. The CDR3 loop spans 15 amino acids. The CDR3 region is CASSSTGLGANVLTF. The CDR3 coding sequence is TGTGCCAGCAGCTCGACAGGGCTTGGGGCCAACGTCCTGACTTTC.

The J gene is TRBJ2-5, the V gene TRBV10-3; 7 positions match TRBD1. From germline, CDR1 is ENHRY and CDR2 SYGVKD. The ends lost 6 bases at V and 2 bases at J; junction bases unmatched: 9. This CDR3 spans 15 amino acids. Here the CDR3 reads CAIRGNQGDQETQYF. CDR3 DNA sequence: TGTGCCATCAGGGGAAACCAGGGGGATCAAGAGACCCAGTACTTC.

The table lists this clone with a few counts. This chain connects TRBV27 to TRBJ2-3; 8 bases map to TRBD1. With 5 bases clipped from V and 4 bases from J, the junction kept 5 bases outside the gene matches. This CDR3 comprises 14 residues. Germline CDR1 MNHEY, CDR2 SMNVEV (reference sequence). The DNA of the CDR3 is TGTGCCAGCAGTCGGACAGGGTGGCCAGATACGCAGTATTTT. Its translation is CASSRTGWPDTQYF.

The chain is built from TRBV7-9 and TRBJ2-7; perhaps TRBD2 as D (5 bases). This CDR3 is 14 amino acids long. The V and J ends lost 0 bases and 6 bases respectively, with 12 bases between them. Germline values: CDR1 SEHNR, CDR2 FQNEAQ (reference sequence). The CDR3 DNA sequence: TGTGCCAGCAGCTTAGCTTCTTCGGGAAGCGAGCAGTACTTC. Protein product: CASSLASSGSEQYF.

This clone was detected only a few times. The DNA for the CDR3 is TGTGCCATCGGGCCGGGGAGCGGTTCCTACAATGAGCAGTTCTTC. Protein sequence: CAIGPGSGSYNEQFF. The chain couples TRBV10-3 to TRBJ2-1, with a possible D match to TRBD2 (5 bases). The ends were cut back, 8 bases at V and 1 base at J, with 15 bases in the middle. CDR3 length: 15 residues. Germline lookup yields CDR1 ENHRY and CDR2 SYGVKD.

This clone was recorded a few times. The chain links TRBV27 to TRBJ2-7; TRBD2 matches 10 bases. The germline CDR1 and CDR2 sequences are MNHEY and SMNVEV (reference sequence). This CDR3 region has 15 residues. With 6 bases clipped from V and 5 bases from J, the junction kept 10 bases outside the gene matches. CDR3 loop: CASSPTLAGADEQYF. CDR3 coding DNA: TGTGCCAGCAGCCCTACCCTAGCGGGAGCCGACGAGCAGTACTTC.

The V gene is TRBV5-8, the J gene TRBJ2-7, with TRBD2 identical over 10 bases. This CDR3 has 16 residues. The J segment lost 0 bases and the V segment lost 3 bases, leaving 6 bases of the junction unmatched. Germline CDR1 SGHTS, CDR2 YDEGEE. CDR3 sequence: CASSSSLAGVSYEQYF. CDR3 coding DNA: TGTGCCAGCAGCTCTTCCCTAGCGGGAGTCTCCTACGAGCAGTACTTC.

The chain combines TRBV7-9 with TRBJ1-1, with TRBD1 as a possible D gene (5 bases). CDR3 size: 14 residues. V lost 3 bases and J lost 5, with 13 bases in between. CDR1 SEHNR and CDR2 FQNEAQ come from the germline V gene (reference sequence). The DNA of the CDR3 is TGTGCCAGCAGCTTTTCGGGGGGAAGGACTGAAGCTTTCTTT. The encoded protein is CASSFSGGRTEAFF.

The table lists this clone with a few counts. The rearrangement uses TRBV4-2 and TRBJ2-3; 9 bases match TRBD2. In germline, CDR1 is LGHNA, CDR2 YNFKEQ. This CDR3 region has 16 residues. V lost 0 bases and J lost 1; bases outside the gene matches: 2. The CDR3 sequence: CASSQEWTSGTDTQYF. The CDR3, as DNA: TGTGCCAGCAGCCAAGAATGGACTAGCGGCACAGATACGCAGTATTTT.